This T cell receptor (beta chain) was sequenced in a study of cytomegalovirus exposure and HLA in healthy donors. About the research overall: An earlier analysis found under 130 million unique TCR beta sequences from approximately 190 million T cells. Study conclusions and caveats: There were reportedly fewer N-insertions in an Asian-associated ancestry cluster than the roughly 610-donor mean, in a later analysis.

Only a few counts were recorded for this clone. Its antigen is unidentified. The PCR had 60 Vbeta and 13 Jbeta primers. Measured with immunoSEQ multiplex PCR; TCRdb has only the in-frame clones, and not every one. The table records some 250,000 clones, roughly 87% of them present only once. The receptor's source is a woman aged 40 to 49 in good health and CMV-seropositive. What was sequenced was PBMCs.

The CDR3 coding sequence is TGTGCCAGCAGTTACTCTGGAGGAATCTACGAGCAGTACTTC. It yields the protein CASSYSGGIYEQYF. The J gene is TRBJ2-7, the V gene TRBV6-5; a weak D match, TRBD2 (5 bases). Trimming cost V 0 bases and J 3 bases, with 9 bases left between them. The CDR3 spans 14 residues. In germline, CDR1 is MNHEY, CDR2 SVGAGI.